Listed here are 21 T cell receptor beta chains from one sample, sequenced in a study of T cell changes during pregnancy in multiple sclerosis. The data were produced by immunoSEQ multiplex PCR, yet TCRdb's version contains in-frame clones alone and is incomplete. The table includes roughly 79,000 clones, roughly 93% detected once. This specimen consisted of peripheral blood, obtained in the second trimester of pregnancy. The receptors stem from a female donor in good health, enrolled as a control in a pregnancy study.

This rearrangement joins TRBV18 to TRBJ1-6; D is unclear. V was cut by 4 bases and J by 8 bases, with 12 bases left in between. Per the germline V gene, CDR1 is KGHSH and CDR2 is LQKENI. The CDR3 length is 14 residues. DNA of the CDR3: TGTGCCAGCTCACTCGGGGTTGGCGATTCACCCCTCCACTTT. Translated, it gives CASSLGVGDSPLHF.

The rearrangement uses TRBV4-3 and TRBJ1-2; TRBD1 matches 8 bases. This CDR3 comprises 18 residues. Germline loops: CDR1 LGHNA, CDR2 YSLEER. With V trimmed by 5 bases and J by 3 bases, 17 bases remained unmatched. The DNA for the CDR3 is TGCGCCAGCAGCTCCCAACTCAATACAGGGGGTCTAGACTATGGCTACACCTTC. The encoded protein is CASSSQLNTGGLDYGYTF.

This chain joins TRBV10-3 and TRBJ1-1, with D unresolved. This CDR3 spans 14 amino acids. CDR1 ENHRY and CDR2 SYGVKD come from the germline V gene. Trimming cost V 0 bases and J 1 base, with 6 bases left between them. The CDR3 here is CAISESMRNTEAFF. The CDR3 nucleotides read TGTGCCATCAGTGAGTCGATGAGGAACACTGAAGCTTTCTTT.

The rearrangement uses TRBV27 and TRBJ1-6; a possible D gene is TRBD1 (6 bases). V dropped 2 bases and J dropped 9 bases, with 14 bases sitting between them. Germline values: CDR1 MNHEY, CDR2 SMNVEV (reference sequence). This CDR3 has 15 amino acids. CDR3 protein: CASSLIYNRASPLHF. DNA of the CDR3: TGTGCCAGCAGTTTAATCTATAACAGGGCTTCACCCCTCCACTTT.

The chain uses TRBV18 and TRBJ1-4, with D uncertain. CDR3 size: 14 residues. Germline CDR1 and CDR2: KGHSH and LQKENI. Trimming stripped 6 bases from V and 5 bases from J, with 13 bases between. For the CDR3, the DNA is TGTGCCAGCTCTCCCGACATTACAAATGAAAAACTGTTTTTT. It specifies CASSPDITNEKLFF.

The chain joins TRBV5-1 to TRBJ1-6; D gene uncertain. The CDR3 has 14 amino acids. V lost 5 bases and J lost 10, with 16 bases in between. Germline CDR1 reads SGHRS; CDR2 reads YFSETQ. CDR3 residues: CASRRIESQSPLHF. CDR3 DNA sequence: TGCGCCAGCAGGCGGATCGAGTCCCAGTCACCCCTCCACTTT.

This clone was counted once. The CDR3 sequence: CASRRRDRGSGYTF. The CDR3 region has the DNA TGTGCCAGCAGACGGCGGGACAGGGGAAGTGGCTACACCTTC. The genes are TRBV5-4 and TRBJ1-2; 10 bases line up with TRBD1. V was clipped by 5 bases and J by 7 bases; unmatched bases: 8. The CDR3 runs to 14 residues. Germline values: CDR1 SGHNT, CDR2 YYREEE (reference sequence).

The chain uses TRBV9 and TRBJ2-7; D not resolved. Germline V gives CDR1 SGDLS, CDR2 YYNGEE. V was cut by 0 bases and J by 3 bases, with 4 bases left in between. The CDR3 spans 12 residues. The CDR3 loop reads CASSVDSYEQYF. The CDR3 nucleotides read TGTGCCAGCAGCGTAGACAGCTACGAGCAGTACTTC.

The CDR3 loop is CASSRQGDRGNTIYF. In nucleotides, the CDR3 is TGTGCCAGCAGCCGACAGGGAGATAGAGGAAACACCATATATTTT. This chain uses TRBV11-2 with TRBJ1-3; 7 nucleotides agree with TRBD1. With V trimmed by 5 bases and J by 4 bases, 8 bases remained unmatched. CDR3 length equals 15 residues. From germline, CDR1 is SGHAT and CDR2 FQNNGV. Combining the CDR3 with reference TRBV11-2 and TRBJ1-3 gives the whole variable domain EAGVAQSPRYKIIEKRQSVAFWCNPISGHATLYWYQQILGQGPKLLIQFQNNGVVDDSQLPKDRFSAERLKGVDSTLKIQPAKLEDSAVYLCASSRQGDRGNTIYFGEGSWLTVV.

The chain employs TRBV29-1 and TRBJ1-2; D unclear. Germline loops: CDR1 SQVTM, CDR2 ANQGSEA. The CDR3 runs to 13 residues. V lost 1 base and J 6 bases, leaving 12 bases between the germline ends. The CDR3 DNA follows: TGCAGCGTTGAAGGCTGGAGGAAGGATGGCTACACCTTC. This gives the protein CSVEGWRKDGYTF. The full variable domain, its missing parts supplied by reference TRBV29-1 and TRBJ1-2, is SAVISQKPSRDICQRGTSLTIQCQVDSQVTMMFWYRQQPGQSLTLIATANQGSEATYESGFVIDKFPISRPNLTFSTLTVSNMSPEDSSIYLCSVEGWRKDGYTFGSGTRLTVV.

V usage is TRBV9 and J usage is TRBJ2-1, with 7 bases identical to TRBD2. Germline V gene data show CDR1 as SGDLS and CDR2 as YYNGEE. J lost 6 bases, V lost 1 base, and 16 bases had no gene match. This CDR3 comprises 18 residues. DNA for the CDR3: TGTGCCAGCAGCGTATCCCGTCAGGGCGCGGGGGTTCGCAATGAGCAGTTCTTC. This encodes CASSVSRQGAGVRNEQFF.

The V and J genes are TRBV6-5 and TRBJ1-1, with D tentatively TRBD1 (5 bases). CDR3 length: 13 amino acids. Germline lookup yields CDR1 MNHEY and CDR2 SVGAGI. V lost 6 bases to trimming and J lost 2 bases, with 10 bases between them. Here the CDR3 reads CASRQVVNTEAFF. The CDR3 bases are TGTGCCAGCAGACAGGTCGTTAACACTGAAGCTTTCTTT.

The V call is TRBV6-1, the J call TRBJ1-1; D possibly corresponds to TRBD1 (6 bases). The V end lost 3 bases, the J end lost 10 bases, and 21 bases lay between the germline ends. From germline, CDR1 is MNHNS and CDR2 SASEGT. CDR3 length: 15 residues. The CDR3, as DNA: TGTGCCAGCAGTGACCAATCTACAGGGAACCGTGGAGCTTTCTTT. It yields the protein CASSDQSTGNRGAFF.

The chain's CDR3 is CASSLAAPSTGVTEAFF. The CDR3 DNA reads as TGTGCCAGCAGCTTAGCGGCCCCTTCGACAGGGGTCACTGAAGCTTTCTTT. The rearrangement uses TRBV11-3 and TRBJ1-1, with 8 bases matching TRBD1. Germline trimming cut 1 base from V and 4 bases from J; bases unmatched to any gene: 11. Germline V gene sequence: CDR1 SGHNT, CDR2 YENEEA. The CDR3 loop spans 17 amino acids.

V gene TRBV11-2 combines with J gene TRBJ2-4; possibly TRBD1 for D (6 bases). V lost 2 bases and J lost 8, with 19 bases in between. Germline V lookup: CDR1 SGHAT, CDR2 FQNNGV. The CDR3 has 16 residues. CDR3 in amino acids: CASSLISGDQRHIQYF. The DNA for the CDR3 is TGTGCCAGCAGCTTAATATCAGGGGACCAAAGGCACATTCAGTACTTC.

The rearrangement joins TRBV30 to TRBJ2-1, with TRBD2 as a possible D gene (6 bases). The CDR3 covers 14 residues. Germline assignment: CDR1 GTSNPN and CDR2 SVGIG (reference sequence). V lost 4 bases, J lost 7 bases, and 17 bases lay in between. CDR3: CAWIPRGIGNEQFF. The DNA for the CDR3 is TGTGCCTGGATACCCCGGGGGATCGGGAATGAGCAGTTCTTC.

The chain recombines TRBV5-5 with TRBJ1-4; D is possibly TRBD1 (6 bases). V was trimmed by 3 bases and J by 0 bases, leaving 12 bases between them. This CDR3 is 16 amino acids long. The germline gives CDR1 SGHKS, CDR2 YYEKEE (reference sequence). The CDR3, as DNA: TGTGCCAGCAGCTGGGCGGGGGCAACAACTAATGAAAAACTGTTTTTT. This translates into CASSWAGATTNEKLFF. Filled out from reference TRBV5-5 and TRBJ1-4, the complete variable domain reads DAGVTQSPTHLIKTRGQQVTLRCSPISGHKSVSWYQQVLGQGPQFIFQYYEKEERGRGNFPDRFSARQFPNYSSELNVNALLLGDSALYLCASSWAGATTNEKLFFGSGTQLSVL.

CDR3 loop: CASTPTGGNRKTGELFF. The CDR3 nucleotides read TGTGCCAGCACCCCGACAGGGGGCAATCGAAAAACCGGGGAGCTGTTTTTT. The chain links TRBV25-1 to TRBJ2-2, with 10 positions matching TRBD1. The germline CDR1 and CDR2 sequences are MGHDK and SYGVNS. Losses at the gene ends were 7 bases for V and 5 bases for J; bases not matched to a gene: 13. The CDR3 runs to 17 residues.

V gene TRBV5-5 combines with J gene TRBJ1-5; D is unclear. V was clipped by 0 bases and J by 1 base, with 8 bases between them. CDR1 SGHKS and CDR2 YYEKEE come from the germline V gene (reference sequence). The CDR3 runs to 15 residues. CDR3 in DNA: TGTGCCAGCAGCTTGGAGGAGGGAAGCAATCAGCCCCAGCATTTT. The encoded protein is CASSLEEGSNQPQHF.

The J gene is TRBJ2-3, the V gene TRBV4-3; 11 bases line up with TRBD2. This CDR3 contains 17 residues. In germline, CDR1 is LGHNA, CDR2 YSLEER. Losses at the gene ends were 4 bases for V and 5 bases for J; bases not matched to a gene: 11. The chain's CDR3 is CASSRYLAGGQEDTQYF. For the CDR3, the DNA is TGCGCCAGCAGCCGCTATCTAGCGGGGGGACAGGAAGATACGCAGTATTTT.

This clone has just a few counts. CDR3: CASSTSGGAYEQYF. Written as DNA, the CDR3 is TGTGCCAGCAGTACTAGCGGGGGAGCCTACGAGCAGTACTTC. This chain joins TRBV2 and TRBJ2-7; 11 bases match TRBD2. Germline CDR1 reads SNHLY; CDR2 reads FYNNEI. V dropped 5 bases and J dropped 2; count of bases not matched to a gene: 2. The CDR3 spans 14 residues. The full variable domain, its missing parts supplied by reference TRBV2 and TRBJ2-7, is EPEVTQTPSHQVTQMGQEVILRCVPISNHLYFYWYRQILGQKVEFLVSFYNNEISEKSEIFDDQFSVERPDGSNFTLKIRSTKLEDSAMYFCASSTSGGAYEQYFGPGTRLTVT.